This T cell receptor (beta chain) was found in a study of monozygotic twins with inflammatory bowel disease. The CDR3 is made up of 18 amino acids. Germline V CDR1 and CDR2: DFQATT, SNEGSKA (reference sequence). No DNA is given; TCRdb re-called the 5' RACE reads and lists each CDR3 protein once. In all, the sample yields roughly 160,000 distinct CDR3 sequences. The sample comprised blood. The rearrangement links TRBV20-1 to TRBJ1-5. The origin of this receptor is a human donor with ulcerative colitis or Crohn's disease, or a healthy co-twin of an affected twin (not recorded which). This CDR3 is CSARDSRKTGDSNQPQHF.